Following are 23 T cell receptor beta chains from one sample sequenced in a study of graft-versus-host responses after intestinal transplantation. Generated by immunoSEQ multiplex PCR, the TCRdb table keeps only in-frame clones and is missing some. Of approximately 90,000 clones in the sample, approximately 94% were seen once. No cognate antigen is known for these TCRs. Sequenced material: unstimulated CD8+ T cells sorted from spleen or lymph node cells, taken before intestinal transplant. The receptors were gathered from a human donor who received an intestinal transplant.

This chain links TRBV7-8 with TRBJ1-4; D perhaps matches TRBD1 (5 bases). Germline V gives CDR1 SGHVS, CDR2 FQNEAQ. The CDR3 is 17 residues long. V shed 0 bases and J shed 1 base, with 12 bases lying between them. The CDR3 nucleotides are TGTGCCAGCAGCTTAGCGGGGAGGAGGGGAACTAATGAAAAACTGTTTTTT. This translates into CASSLAGRRGTNEKLFF.

V usage is TRBV7-9 and J usage is TRBJ1-1, with D unclear. V shed 4 bases and J shed 6 bases, with 18 bases lying between them. CDR3 length: 15 amino acids. In germline, CDR1 is SEHNR, CDR2 FQNEAQ (reference sequence). CDR3 in amino acids: CASSYASGGRAEAFF. The DNA of the CDR3 is TGTGCCAGCAGCTATGCATCGGGCGGGAGGGCTGAAGCTTTCTTT.

This sequence joins TRBV5-6 and TRBJ2-7; the D gene is possibly TRBD1 (6 bases). The germline CDR1 and CDR2 sequences are SGHDT and YYEEEE. V was shortened by 2 bases and J by 3 bases, with 12 bases between the two germline ends. The CDR3 extends over 14 amino acids. The DNA for the CDR3 is TGTGCCAGCAGCTTAGGGCCCAGGGGCTACGAGCAGTACTTC. It specifies CASSLGPRGYEQYF.

V is TRBV27 and J is TRBJ2-6; D is unresolved. V lost 2 bases and J lost 4, with 3 bases in between. CDR3 length equals 13 residues. Per the germline V gene, CDR1 is MNHEY and CDR2 is SMNVEV (reference sequence). The CDR3 region has the DNA TGTGCCAGCAGTTTAAGCGGGGCCAACGTCCTGACTTTC. It specifies CASSLSGANVLTF. Full variable domain (remainder filled in from reference TRBV27 and TRBJ2-6): EAQVTQNPRYLITVTGKKLTVTCSQNMNHEYMSWYRQDPGLGLRQIYYSMNVEVTDKGDVPEGYKVSRKEKRNFPLILESPSPNQTSLYFCASSLSGANVLTFGAGSRLTVL.

V and J are TRBV13 and TRBJ2-1; D remains unclear. The CDR3 spans 13 residues. V lost 0 bases and J lost 9, with 9 bases in between. CDR1 is PRHDT and CDR2 is FYEKMQ in the germline V gene (reference sequence). CDR3: CASSLGRGGEQFF. CDR3 bases: TGTGCCAGCAGCTTAGGCAGAGGCGGTGAGCAGTTCTTC.

This chain links TRBV13 with TRBJ2-3; 10 positions match TRBD2. Per germline, CDR1 PRHDT and CDR2 FYEKMQ (reference sequence). There are 14 residues in the CDR3. Germline trimming cut 6 bases from V and 3 bases from J; bases unmatched to any gene: 3. DNA for the CDR3: TGTGCCAGCAGGGCTAGCGGGGGAACAGATACGCAGTATTTT. Residues: CASRASGGTDTQYF.

This clone showed up just a few times. The chain employs TRBV7-2 and TRBJ1-4; TRBD1 matches 9 bases. Trimming cost V 1 base and J 8 bases; bases outside gene matches: 5. This CDR3 has 15 residues. Germline V gene data show CDR1 as SGHTA and CDR2 as FQGNSA. CDR3 amino acids: CASSLGGQGWEKLFF. DNA for the CDR3: TGTGCCAGCAGCTTAGGGGGACAGGGTTGGGAAAAACTGTTTTTT.

The rearrangement links TRBV4-3 to TRBJ1-1; D is perhaps TRBD1 (5 bases). Germline CDR1 reads LGHNA; CDR2 reads YSLEER. V lost 1 base and J 4 bases, leaving 10 bases between the germline ends. The CDR3 length is 14 residues. The DNA for the CDR3 is TGCGCCAGCAGCCAAGTGGGGGGGAGCACTGAAGCTTTCTTT. This gives the protein CASSQVGGSTEAFF.

This chain links TRBV7-8 with TRBJ2-5, with D possibly being TRBD2 (5 bases). Germline loops: CDR1 SGHVS, CDR2 FQNEAQ. Between the trimmed V and J ends, which lost 8 bases and 3 bases, there was a span of 19 bases. The CDR3 consists of 15 residues. In DNA form, the CDR3 reads TGTGCCAGCTCCTGGGGAGTAGGACTCAAAGAGACCCAGTACTTC. It encodes CASSWGVGLKETQYF.

The rearrangement links TRBV27 to TRBJ1-4; 7 nucleotides match TRBD1. V was pared by 8 bases and J by 8 bases, with 17 bases of the junction left unmatched. This CDR3 is built from 16 residues. Per the germline V gene, CDR1 is MNHEY and CDR2 is SMNVEV (reference sequence). The CDR3 loop is CASATPTQGKREKLFF. CDR3 nucleotides: TGTGCCAGCGCGACTCCCACACAGGGGAAGCGGGAAAAACTGTTTTTT.

V usage is TRBV11-2 and J usage is TRBJ2-1, with 7 bases lining up with TRBD1. The V and J ends lost 5 bases and 0 bases, in that order; junction bases with no gene match: 13. Germline CDR1 is SGHAT and CDR2 is FQNNGV. The CDR3 sequence is 18 residues long. The CDR3 spells CASSPSFPGQTSYNEQFF. Written as DNA, the CDR3 is TGTGCCAGCAGCCCCAGTTTTCCGGGACAGACCTCCTACAATGAGCAGTTCTTC.

The chain combines TRBV6-5 with TRBJ2-3; a possible D gene is TRBD1 (6 bases). The germline V gene has CDR1 MNHEY and CDR2 SVGAGI. CDR3 length: 14 residues. Trimming removed 6 bases from V and 4 bases from J, with 14 bases in between. The CDR3 reads CASRSQGWADTQYF. The CDR3 DNA follows: TGTGCCAGCAGAAGCCAGGGGTGGGCAGATACGCAGTATTTT.

The chain links TRBV19 to TRBJ2-7; the match to TRBD1 covers 11 bases. Germline V gene data show CDR1 as LNHDA and CDR2 as SQIVND (reference sequence). V was clipped by 4 bases and J by 5 bases; unmatched bases: 7. CDR3 size: 15 residues. Here the CDR3 reads CASSTGTGGVDEQYF. For the CDR3, the DNA is TGTGCCAGTAGTACGGGGACAGGGGGTGTCGACGAGCAGTACTTC.

The table lists this clone with a count of one. The chain is built from TRBV29-1 and TRBJ2-1; the match to TRBD2 covers 15 bases. Germline lookup yields CDR1 SQVTM and CDR2 ANQGSEA. V shed 7 bases and J 4 bases; nucleotides not matched to a gene: 23. The CDR3 sequence is 21 residues long. The CDR3 nucleotides read TGCAGCGCTCCGAAGCTTAAAGGGACTAGCGGGGGGTACGCTACTTACAATGAGCAGTTCTTC. It codes for CSAPKLKGTSGGYATYNEQFF.

This rearrangement joins TRBV7-9 to TRBJ2-5, with 11 bases matching TRBD1. Trimming at V came to 5 bases and at J to 4 bases, leaving 6 bases not matched to a gene. The CDR3 totals 15 residues. CDR1 and CDR2 (germline): SEHNR, FQNEAQ (reference sequence). CDR3 DNA: TGTGCCAGCAGCCCCCGGGACAGGGGGGGAGAGACCCAGTACTTC. Translating it yields CASSPRDRGGETQYF.

This clone appeared once. The chain is built from TRBV7-2 and TRBJ2-3; maybe TRBD1 (6 bases). Germline loops: CDR1 SGHTA, CDR2 FQGNSA. The CDR3 covers 16 residues. Trimming took off 1 base at V and 2 bases at J, with 13 bases between the two ends. CDR3 sequence reads: CASSLGTGPTTDTQYF. The CDR3, as DNA: TGTGCCAGCAGCTTAGGTACAGGGCCCACCACAGATACGCAGTATTTT. Looking up the rest from reference TRBV7-2 and TRBJ2-3 gives the full variable domain: GAGVSQSPSNKVTEKGKDVELRCDPISGHTALYWYRQSLGQGLEFLIYFQGNSAPDKSGLPSDRFSAERTGGSVSTLTIQRTQQEDSAVYLCASSLGTGPTTDTQYFGPGTRLTVL.

The chain carries TRBV29-1 and TRBJ1-2, with TRBD1 matching over 9 bases. The CDR3 is 14 amino acids. Germline trimming cut 0 bases from V and 6 bases from J; bases unmatched to any gene: 5. The V gene's germline CDR1 is SQVTM and CDR2 ANQGSEA. DNA of the CDR3: TGCAGCGTTGAAGACGGACAGGGGTTGGATGGCTACACCTTC. This codes for CSVEDGQGLDGYTF.

The chain recombines TRBV19 with TRBJ2-4, with 16 bases matching TRBD2. With 3 bases clipped from V and 6 bases from J, the junction kept 5 bases outside the gene matches. This CDR3 has 17 amino acids. Germline CDR1 is LNHDA and CDR2 is SQIVND (reference sequence). The CDR3 sequence is CASSMGLAGGPGNIQYF. The CDR3 bases are TGTGCCAGTAGTATGGGACTAGCGGGGGGGCCGGGAAACATTCAGTACTTC.

This chain connects TRBV28 to TRBJ2-5, with D perhaps TRBD1 (6 bases). The CDR3 has 16 amino acids. V gave up 4 bases and J gave up 2 bases, with 17 bases separating them. CDR1 and CDR2 from the germline V gene are MDHEN and SYDVKM. CDR3 nucleotides: TGTGCCAGCAGTTCCCTCAGGACAGACCTTCAAGAGACCCAGTACTTC. This gives the protein CASSSLRTDLQETQYF.

The rearrangement uses TRBV6-1 and TRBJ2-1, with 11 bases that match TRBD1. V lost 11 bases and J lost 5; bases outside the gene matches: 5. CDR3 size: 13 residues. The germline CDR1 and CDR2 sequences are MNHNS and SASEGT. CDR3 coding DNA: TGTGCCTTATGGGGACAGGGGGACAATGAGCAGTTCTTC. Its protein product is CALWGQGDNEQFF.

This rearrangement joins TRBV11-2 to TRBJ1-2; no reliable D call. Trimming removed 5 bases from V and 1 base from J, with 14 bases in between. CDR3 length equals 15 residues. Germline loops: CDR1 SGHAT, CDR2 FQNNGV. The CDR3 DNA is TGTGCCAGCAGCAGCCTAGACCGTATTAACTATGGCTACACCTTC. Amino acids: CASSSLDRINYGYTF. Full variable domain (rest looked up from reference TRBV11-2 and TRBJ1-2): EAGVAQSPRYKIIEKRQSVAFWCNPISGHATLYWYQQILGQGPKLLIQFQNNGVVDDSQLPKDRFSAERLKGVDSTLKIQPAKLEDSAVYLCASSSLDRINYGYTFGSGTRLTVV.

The genes are TRBV2 and TRBJ1-2; D is perhaps TRBD1 (6 bases). The CDR3 is 16 residues long. CDR1 and CDR2 (germline): SNHLY, FYNNEI. V lost 7 bases and J lost 8, with 26 bases in between. CDR3 in DNA: TGTGCCAGCAATGACCTCCAACCCCAGGGGCAGGACGGCTACACCTTC. Translating gives CASNDLQPQGQDGYTF.

The rearrangement joins TRBV5-6 to TRBJ1-2; the match to TRBD1 covers 8 bases. The V gene's germline CDR1 is SGHDT and CDR2 YYEEEE. The trim removed 0 bases at V and 6 bases at J, leaving 7 bases unmatched. This CDR3 is built from 15 residues. CDR3 coding DNA: TGTGCCAGCAGCTTGGTACAGGGGGTGAAGCATGGCTACACCTTC. It encodes CASSLVQGVKHGYTF.